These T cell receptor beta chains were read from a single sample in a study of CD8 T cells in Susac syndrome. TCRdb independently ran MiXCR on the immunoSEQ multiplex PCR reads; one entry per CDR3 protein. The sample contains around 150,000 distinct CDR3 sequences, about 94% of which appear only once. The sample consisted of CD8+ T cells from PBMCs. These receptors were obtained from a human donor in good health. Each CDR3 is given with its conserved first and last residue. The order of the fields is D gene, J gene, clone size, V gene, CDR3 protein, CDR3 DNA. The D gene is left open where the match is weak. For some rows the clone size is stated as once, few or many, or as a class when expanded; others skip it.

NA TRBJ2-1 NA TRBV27 CASSRTGNNEQFF TGTGCCAGCAGTCGCACAGGAAACAATGAGCAGTTCTTC
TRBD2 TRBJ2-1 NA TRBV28 CASSPQISSGRALNEQFF TGTGCCAGCAGCCCCCAGATAAGTAGCGGGAGGGCCCTCAATGAGCAGTTCTTC
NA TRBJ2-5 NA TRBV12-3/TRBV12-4 CASSLSSPKRETQYF TGTGCCAGCAGTTTATCCAGCCCTAAGCGGGAGACCCAGTACTTC
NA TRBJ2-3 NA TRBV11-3 CASSQGGRADTQYF TGTGCCAGCAGCCAAGGAGGGAGAGCAGATACGCAGTATTTT
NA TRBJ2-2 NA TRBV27 CASRQVQNTGELFF TGTGCCAGCCGTCAGGTACAGAACACCGGGGAGCTGTTTTTT
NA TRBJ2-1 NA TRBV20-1 CSARDRAGASYNEQFF TGCAGTGCTAGAGATCGGGCAGGTGCCTCCTACAATGAGCAGTTCTTC
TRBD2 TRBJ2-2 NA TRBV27 CASSTFPSGQNTGELFF TGTGCCAGCAGTACCTTCCCTAGCGGACAAAACACCGGGGAGCTGTTTTTT
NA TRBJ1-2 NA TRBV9 CASHRADYGYTF TGTGCCAGTCACAGGGCGGACTATGGCTACACCTTC
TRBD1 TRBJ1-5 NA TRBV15 CATSSQGASNQPQHF TGTGCCACCAGCTCACAGGGGGCTAGCAATCAGCCCCAGCATTTT
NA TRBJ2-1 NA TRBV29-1 CSVEDSGSEQFF TGCAGCGTTGAAGATTCGGGGTCTGAGCAGTTCTTC
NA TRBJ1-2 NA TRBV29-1 CSGSGNGYTF TGCAGCGGCTCCGGGAATGGCTACACCTTC
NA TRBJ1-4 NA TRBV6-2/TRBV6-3 CASSLQRSNEKLFF TGTGCCAGCAGTTTACAGCGGTCTAATGAAAAACTGTTTTTT
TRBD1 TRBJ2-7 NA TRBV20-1 CSARGPGTGSYEQYF TGCAGTGCTAGAGGGCCAGGGACAGGGTCCTACGAGCAGTACTTC
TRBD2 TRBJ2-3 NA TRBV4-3 CASSQTGRAPDTQYF TGCGCCAGCAGCCAAACCGGGAGGGCCCCAGATACGCAGTATTTT
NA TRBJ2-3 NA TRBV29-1 CSVENPGQSTDTQYF TGCAGCGTTGAAAATCCAGGGCAGAGCACAGATACGCAGTATTTT
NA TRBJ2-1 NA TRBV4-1 CASSRSGVADEQFF TGCGCCAGCAGCCGGTCCGGGGTGGCCGATGAGCAGTTCTTC
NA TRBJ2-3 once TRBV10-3 CAISDELSTDTQYF TGTGCCATCAGTGATGAGTTGAGCACAGATACGCAGTATTTT
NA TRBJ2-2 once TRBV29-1 CSVEASTGELFF TGCAGCGTTGAAGCCAGCACCGGGGAGCTGTTTTTT
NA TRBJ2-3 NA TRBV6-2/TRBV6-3 CASNDTQYF TGTGCCAGCAACGATACGCAGTATTTT
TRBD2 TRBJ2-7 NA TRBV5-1 CASRAGLGDYEQYF TGCGCCAGCAGAGCGGGACTCGGCGACTACGAGCAGTACTTC
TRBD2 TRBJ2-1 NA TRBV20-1 CSAKGGLAGALYNEQFF TGCAGTGCTAAGGGGGGACTAGCGGGAGCCCTATACAATGAGCAGTTCTTC
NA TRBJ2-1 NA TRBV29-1 CSVDISSLQFF TGCAGCGTTGACATAAGTAGCTTACAGTTCTTC
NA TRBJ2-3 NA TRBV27 CASSLVGRDMQYF TGTGCCAGCAGTTTAGTGGGGCGGGATATGCAGTATTTT